One and the same sample provided the 9 T cell receptor beta chains below, sequenced in a study of T-cell reconstitution after alpha-beta-depleted transplantation in children. Preparing the TCRbeta library involved the use of unique molecular identifiers. Each CDR3 protein gets one entry after TCRdb re-called the PCR reads with MiXCR. Of over 200,000 distinct CDR3 sequences in the sample, around 9.9% were seen once. The sample in question was PBMCs, obtained before TCRalphabeta/CD19-depleted stem cell transplant. Receptors originate from a child younger than two with acute myeloid leukemia, due to receive a stem cell transplant.

Ten or more counts support this clonotype. This chain uses TRBV27 with TRBJ1-2; unclear D gene. Trimming stripped 5 bases from V and 8 bases from J, with 15 bases between. The germline V gene has CDR1 MNHEY and CDR2 SMNVEV (reference sequence). This CDR3 is built from 13 residues. CDR3 residues: CASSPGRDRGYTF. The CDR3 nucleotides are TGTGCCAGCAGTCCTGGGAGGGATAGAGGCTACACCTTC.

This clonotype was seen repeatedly, ten times or more. V gene TRBV12-3 or TRBV12-4 combines with J gene TRBJ2-4, with D unresolved. The V end lost 5 bases, the J end lost 1 base, and 6 bases lay between the germline ends. The CDR3 is made up of 13 amino acids. CDR3 coding DNA: TGTGCCAGCAGTACTGACGCCAAAAACATTCAGTACTTC. It codes for CASSTDAKNIQYF.

This clonotype has a count of ten or more. The chain uses TRBV7-9 and TRBJ1-4; unclear D gene. The CDR3 length is 13 residues. The V and J ends lost 2 bases and 7 bases respectively, with 8 bases between them. The germline CDR1 and CDR2 sequences are SEHNR and FQNEAQ (reference sequence). The CDR3 is CASSLLGVEKLFF. In nucleotides, the CDR3 is TGTGCCAGCAGCTTATTGGGAGTTGAAAAACTGTTTTTT.

This clonotype was recorded many times. The chain recombines TRBV20-1 with TRBJ2-7; weak D call: TRBD2 (6 bases). Germline-derived CDR1 and CDR2 are DFQATT and SNEGSKA (reference sequence). The CDR3 length is 13 residues. Trimming cost V 1 base and J 7 bases, with 14 bases left between them. The CDR3 spells CSARGITGLEQYF. The CDR3 coding sequence is TGCAGTGCTAGAGGAATAACAGGACTAGAGCAGTACTTC.

This clonotype was detected many times. The genes are TRBV20-1 and TRBJ1-1, with TRBD1 identical over 7 bases. CDR1 and CDR2 from the germline V gene are DFQATT and SNEGSKA (reference sequence). Germline trimming cut 3 bases from V and 4 bases from J; bases unmatched to any gene: 5. The CDR3 runs to 13 residues. The CDR3 sequence: CSASEAGGTEAFF. In DNA form, the CDR3 reads TGCAGTGCTAGCGAAGCAGGGGGCACTGAAGCTTTCTTT.

The gene calls are TRBV3-1 and TRBJ2-1; 12 nucleotides align to TRBD2. Germline V gene data show CDR1 as LGHDT and CDR2 as YNNKEL (reference sequence). The CDR3 has 15 amino acids. J lost 8 bases, V lost 11 bases, and 13 bases had no gene match. CDR3 nucleotides: TGTGCCTCCTGCCAACTAGCGGGGGGTAGCTATGAGCAGTTCTTC. The encoded protein is CASCQLAGGSYEQFF.

This clonotype was counted ten times or more. The chain couples TRBV4-1 to TRBJ2-1; 7 bases align to TRBD2. V was pared by 1 base and J by 3 bases, with 3 bases of the junction left unmatched. Germline V gene sequence: CDR1 MGHRA, CDR2 YSYEKL. CDR3 length: 15 residues. The CDR3 DNA reads as TGCGCCAGCAGCCAAGCTAGCGGTGTCTACAATGAGCAGTTCTTC. Its translation: CASSQASGVYNEQFF.

This clonotype occurred many times. The rearrangement joins TRBV6-1 to TRBJ1-5; possibly TRBD1 for D (5 bases). Germline V gene lookup returns CDR1 MNHNS and CDR2 SASEGT. The length of the CDR3 is 13 residues. The ends were cut back, 6 bases at V and 3 bases at J, with 9 bases in the middle. As DNA, the CDR3 is TGTGCCAGCAGCGACAGATACAATCAGCCCCAGCATTTT. This codes for CASSDRYNQPQHF.

Notes on this clonotype: The junction differs from germline at one of its ends, possibly a read error. The J gene is TRBJ2-6, the V gene TRBV2, with a weak D call TRBD1 (6 bases). Per germline, CDR1 SNHLY and CDR2 FYNNEI. The CDR3 is 16 residues long. CDR3 in DNA: TGTGCCAGCAGTTTCGACAGGCTCTCTGCGGCCAACGTCCTGACTTTC. It specifies CASSFDRLSAANVLTF.